This TCR beta chain was sequenced for a study of blood T cell repertoires in COVID-19 (dated by TCRdb to the early 2020s). For the study in its entirety: The collaborator samples originated in the United States, Italy and Spain and spanned the acute and convalescent phases of COVID-19. The prospective study material was composed of cDNA or gDNA derived from T cells, B-cell-depleted T cells, or PBMCs. The repertoires were released in a freely available public database meant as a resource for research on the immune response to SARS-CoV-2. Where HLA class I and class II types were available, the types were taken from metadata supplied by the sample provider, not from assay-based typing. A de-identified subject ID, COVID-19 status, age in years and sex were almost always included in the sample metadata. The dataset comprised deeply sampled blood TCRbeta repertoires from subjects exposed to, actively infected with, or recovered from COVID-19. Samples were obtained from the ongoing ImmuneRACE study (first 160 participants) and from 1,254 subjects provided by 6 global collaborators.

The immunoSEQ Assay, a bias-controlled multiplex PCR, was used to amplify TCRbeta CDR3 regions from genomic DNA. Under the source paper's analysis protocol: The number of nucleated cells in each sample was estimated from the amplification of reference gene primers within the assay. Sequence reads were collapsed and filtered to measure the absolute abundance of every unique TCRbeta CDR3 rearrangement. For each sample, productive Simpson clonality was calculated as the square root of Simpson's diversity index across productive rearrangements. The immuneACCESS repertoire file appears here via TCRdb, limited to in-frame rearrangements. These files lack a portion of the clones; in checked studies, under half of the deficit traces to unresolved V genes, and the cause of the others is not known. V and J calls and clone size follow that table, whereas D and trimming were derived from the DNA. In all, the sample holds 150,000 to 200,000 clones, and around 80% of those were seen once. Of the sample, roughly 12% is held by the ten largest clones.

V has 7 bases trimmed and J has 5 bases trimmed; junction bases matching no gene number 9. Taken from cysteine to phenylalanine, the CDR3 has 15 residues. Kept here is only the CDR3 DNA, which spans 45 bases and is read in frame from base 1. Taken from the germline V gene, the CDR1 and CDR2 loops are MDHEN and SYDVKM. This clone was detected only once. The specificity of this receptor is unknown. No much larger clonotype is one base removed from it; base qualities were not supplied. What the work shows at the level of the full study, not this receptor alone: Clinical and demographic metadata were provided uncurated, with the amount varying by source and participant.

Participants in the prospective study were enrolled through a virtual design, were aged about 18 to 100 years, and lived in fewer than 30 United States geographic areas. Cohort assignment in the prospective study relied on participant-reported clinical history from a screening survey and a study questionnaire. Recovered participants in ImmuneRACE Cohort 3 were defined as having two consecutive negative NP/OP PCR tests, clearance from a healthcare professional, or resolution of symptoms. Mobile phlebotomists in the prospective study collected whole blood, serum and a nasopharyngeal or oropharyngeal swab from every participant. Over an approximately 2-month period, participants in the prospective study had the option of providing additional blood draws and questionnaires. Blood samples from the prospective study were shipped frozen or at room temperature prior to DNA extraction.

This chain joins TRBV28 to TRBJ1-1; TRBD1 lines up with 11 middle nucleotides. Sequenced sample: PBMCs or T cells enriched from blood (not recorded which). This TCR derives from a man in his fifties who had recovered from COVID-19. The bases are TGTGCCAGCACCCCTGGGACAGGGGGAAAAACTGAAGCTTTCTTT. Translated, this is CASTPGTGGKTEAFF. With all but the CDR3 taken from the reference TRBV28 and TRBJ1-1 genes, the full variable domain is: DVKVTQSSRYLVKRTGEKVFLECVQDMDHENMFWYRQDPGLGLRLIYFSYDVKMKEKGDIPEGYSVSREKKERFSLILESASTNQTSMYLCASTPGTGGKTEAFFGQGTRLTVV.